One and the same sample provided the 30 T cell receptor beta chains below, sequenced in a study of blood T cell repertoires in COVID-19 (TCRdb year 2020). Libraries were built with the immunoSEQ multiplex PCR assay. TCRdb mirrors the immuneACCESS table, restricted to in-frame sequences. Some clones are absent from its copies; in checked studies, under half trace to an unresolved V gene, and the reason for the others is unknown. Recorded for this sample are fewer than 200,000 clones; roughly 84% of them occurred a single time. 7% to 10% of the sample comes from the top ten. Sequencing was done on a sample of peripheral blood. The origin of the receptors is a woman aged 60 to 75 with COVID-19, enrolled during active disease.

CDR3 nucleotides: TGTGCCAGCAGCCCCGGACTGCGCTCTGGAAACACCATATATTTT. Translating gives CASSPGLRSGNTIYF. The chain links TRBV7-2 to TRBJ1-3; unclear D gene. Per germline, CDR1 SGHTA and CDR2 FQGNSA. V gave up 5 bases and J gave up 0 bases, with 11 bases separating them. This CDR3 contains 15 residues. Using reference TRBV7-2 and TRBJ1-3 for the parts outside the CDR3, the full variable domain is GAGVSQSPSNKVTEKGKDVELRCDPISGHTALYWYRQSLGQGLEFLIYFQGNSAPDKSGLPSDRFSAERTGGSVSTLTIQRTQQEDSAVYLCASSPGLRSGNTIYFGEGSWLTVV.

This clone was recorded once. The rearrangement uses TRBV6-5 and TRBJ1-6; D call uncertain. CDR3 length: 16 residues. Germline V gives CDR1 MNHEY, CDR2 SVGAGI. V was trimmed by 0 bases and J by 7 bases, leaving 13 bases between them. The CDR3 nucleotides are TGTGCCAGCAGTTACTCACAGCGGGCAGGAAATTCACCCCTCCACTTT. As protein: CASSYSQRAGNSPLHF.

This chain connects TRBV5-8 to TRBJ1-2; D unclear. V lost 3 bases to trimming and J lost 11 bases, with 14 bases between them. Germline CDR1 and CDR2: SGHTS and YDEGEE. The CDR3 loop spans 12 amino acids. The DNA for the CDR3 is TGTGCCAGCAGCTCTCGGACTGTGTGGTACACCTTC. Amino acids: CASSSRTVWYTF.

This chain links TRBV19 with TRBJ1-5; D possibly corresponds to TRBD1 (6 bases). Germline loops: CDR1 LNHDA, CDR2 SQIVND (reference sequence). V was shortened by 7 bases and J by 0 bases, with 13 bases between the two germline ends. This CDR3 comprises 15 residues. The CDR3 DNA sequence: TGTGCCAGTATTGCAGGGGCGGATAGCAATCAGCCCCAGCATTTT. It yields the protein CASIAGADSNQPQHF.

V is TRBV5-4 and J is TRBJ1-1; no clear D gene. The germline gives CDR1 SGHNT, CDR2 YYREEE (reference sequence). The CDR3 has 14 residues. The V end lost 0 bases, the J end lost 5 bases, and 11 bases lay between the germline ends. The chain's CDR3 is CASSLVMRETEAFF. In DNA, the CDR3 is TGTGCCAGCAGCTTGGTAATGCGGGAGACTGAAGCTTTCTTT.

This chain joins TRBV5-1 and TRBJ1-3; D uncertain. V lost 5 bases and J 0 bases, leaving 9 bases between the germline ends. The CDR3 sequence is 14 residues long. Germline V gene data show CDR1 as SGHRS and CDR2 as YFSETQ. CDR3 residues: CASREQSSGNTIYF. DNA for the CDR3: TGCGCCAGCAGAGAACAGAGCTCTGGAAACACCATATATTTT.

V is TRBV10-1 and J is TRBJ2-3; 7 bases align to TRBD2. The CDR3 totals 17 residues. Germline V gene data show CDR1 as WNHNN and CDR2 as SYGVQD (reference sequence). The V and J ends lost 6 bases and 0 bases, in that order; junction bases with no gene match: 12. CDR3 bases: TGCGCCAGCAGCGCAGCCACCTTTAGCGGGAGCACAGATACGCAGTATTTT. This translates into CASSAATFSGSTDTQYF.

The V and J genes are TRBV19 and TRBJ2-3; TRBD2 aligns across 14 bases. The CDR3 totals 17 residues. Looked up from germline, CDR1 is LNHDA and CDR2 is SQIVND (reference sequence). The V gene end was trimmed by 3 bases and the J gene end by 4 bases; junction bases not matched to a gene: 6. Written as DNA, the CDR3 is TGTGCCAGTAGTATCGGGACTAGCGGGAGTACCCCAGATACGCAGTATTTT. It is translated as CASSIGTSGSTPDTQYF. The whole variable domain, filled in from reference TRBV19 and TRBJ2-3, reads DGGITQSPKYLFRKEGQNVTLSCEQNLNHDAMYWYRQDPGQGLRLIYYSQIVNDFQKGDIAEGYSVSREKKESFPLTVTSAQKNPTAFYLCASSIGTSGSTPDTQYFGPGTRLTVL.

The rearrangement joins TRBV20-1 to TRBJ1-2; D is uncertain. CDR3 length: 13 residues. Germline CDR1 and CDR2: DFQATT and SNEGSKA (reference sequence). Trimming stripped 3 bases from V and 3 bases from J, with 11 bases between. CDR3 protein: CSASVEKYYGYTF. Written as DNA, the CDR3 is TGCAGTGCTAGTGTAGAGAAATACTATGGCTACACCTTC.

The rearrangement joins TRBV11-2 to TRBJ1-6; D gene ambiguous. Germline assignment: CDR1 SGHAT and CDR2 FQNNGV. Trimming took off 5 bases at V and 9 bases at J, with 11 bases between the two ends. The CDR3 spans 13 residues. The CDR3 sequence: CASSPLQVSPLHF. For the CDR3, the DNA is TGTGCCAGCAGCCCCTTACAAGTTTCACCCCTCCACTTT.

V usage is TRBV11-3 and J usage is TRBJ2-5; TRBD1 aligns across 9 bases. V lost 5 bases to trimming and J lost 4 bases; unmatched junction nucleotides: 5. From germline, CDR1 is SGHNT and CDR2 YENEEA. The CDR3 length is 14 residues. CDR3 in DNA: TGTGCCAGCAGCCAAACAGGGGGCCTAGAGACCCAGTACTTC. Translated, it gives CASSQTGGLETQYF.

This chain connects TRBV6-4 to TRBJ2-2; 11 nucleotides match TRBD2. CDR3 length equals 16 residues. Germline CDR1 is MRHNA and CDR2 is SNTAGT. V shed 6 bases, J shed 4 bases, and the junction held 7 bases outside the gene matches. In DNA form, the CDR3 reads TGTGCCAGCAGCCCGGGACTAGCGGCTCCCACCGGGGAGCTGTTTTTT. Protein: CASSPGLAAPTGELFF.

In this sample, this clone turned up a few times. J is TRBJ2-6 and V is TRBV2; D unresolved. Germline-derived CDR1 and CDR2 are SNHLY and FYNNEI. The CDR3 totals 15 residues. Trimming removed 6 bases at V and 0 bases at J, with 9 bases between. This CDR3 reads CASSPWASGANVLTF. The CDR3 DNA reads TGTGCCAGCAGCCCTTGGGCCTCTGGGGCCAACGTCCTGACTTTC.

The rearrangement joins TRBV12-5 to TRBJ2-1; 8 bases are shared with TRBD2. CDR3 length equals 14 residues. The V segment lost 1 base and the J segment 7 bases; nucleotides outside the gene matches: 3. From germline, CDR1 is LGHNT and CDR2 FRNRAP. Here the CDR3 DNA reads TGTGCTAGTGGTTTGGGGACTAGCCTAAATGAGCAGTTCTTC. It specifies CASGLGTSLNEQFF.

The V gene is TRBV9, the J gene TRBJ2-2, with 8 bases fitting TRBD2. The CDR3 has 16 amino acids. Germline loops: CDR1 SGDLS, CDR2 YYNGEE. V dropped 5 bases and J dropped 0; count of bases not matched to a gene: 6. The CDR3 region is CASSVSGRANTGELFF. The CDR3 bases are TGTGCCAGCAGTGTGAGCGGGAGAGCGAACACCGGGGAGCTGTTTTTT.

This clone was recorded only once. This chain uses TRBV7-8 with TRBJ2-1; TRBD2 matches at 7 bases. The length of the CDR3 is 15 residues. Losses at the gene ends were 4 bases for V and 0 bases for J; bases not matched to a gene: 3. Germline V CDR1 and CDR2: SGHVS, FQNEAQ. This CDR3 reads CASSWGGSSYNEQFF. In nucleotides, the CDR3 is TGTGCCAGCAGCTGGGGGGGAAGCTCCTACAATGAGCAGTTCTTC. The full variable domain, its missing parts supplied by reference TRBV7-8 and TRBJ2-1, is GAGVSQSPRYKVAKRGQDVALRCDPISGHVSLFWYQQALGQGPEFLTYFQNEAQLDKSGLPSDRFFAERPEGSVSTLKIQRTQQEDSAVYLCASSWGGSSYNEQFFGPGTRLTVL.

This chain joins TRBV15 and TRBJ1-2, with 7 bases matching TRBD1. CDR3 length equals 16 residues. The germline V gene encodes CDR1 LNHNV and CDR2 YYDKDF (reference sequence). With 3 bases clipped from V and 0 bases from J, the junction kept 7 bases outside the gene matches. CDR3 sequence (DNA): TGTGCCACCAGCAGCCTTGGGACAGTGACTAACTATGGCTACACCTTC. Amino acid sequence: CATSSLGTVTNYGYTF. The full variable domain, rest sourced from reference TRBV15 and TRBJ1-2, is DAMVIQNPRYQVTQFGKPVTLSCSQTLNHNVMYWYQQKSSQAPKLLFHYYDKDFNNEADTPDNFQSRRPNTSFCFLDIRSPGLGDTAMYLCATSSLGTVTNYGYTFGSGTRLTVV.

The J gene is TRBJ1-1, the V gene TRBV18; 11 nucleotides align to TRBD1. CDR3 length: 15 residues. The ends lost 4 bases at V and 4 bases at J; junction bases unmatched: 5. Germline V gives CDR1 KGHSH, CDR2 LQKENI. CDR3 residues: CASSQRGQGGTEAFF. For the CDR3, the DNA is TGTGCCAGCTCACAACGGGGACAGGGGGGCACTGAAGCTTTCTTT.

This chain uses TRBV7-9 with TRBJ2-7; D unresolved. Trimming shortened V by 5 bases and J by 4 bases, and 15 bases separated the two germline ends. From germline, CDR1 is SEHNR and CDR2 FQNEAQ (reference sequence). The CDR3 loop spans 14 amino acids. The CDR3 here is CASSATPAEYEQYF. CDR3 sequence (DNA): TGTGCCAGCAGCGCGACCCCCGCGGAATACGAGCAGTACTTC. Full variable domain (outside the CDR3, taken from reference TRBV7-9 and TRBJ2-7): DTGVSQNPRHKITKRGQNVTFRCDPISEHNRLYWYRQTLGQGPEFLTYFQNEAQLEKSRLLSDRFSAERPKGSFSTLEIQRTEQGDSAMYLCASSATPAEYEQYFGPGTRLTVT.

J is TRBJ1-2 and V is TRBV15; the D gene is possibly TRBD1 (5 bases). Deletions cut 5 bases from V and 2 bases from J, with 12 bases between. CDR1 is LNHNV, CDR2 YYDKDF, per germline (reference sequence). This CDR3 region has 14 residues. The CDR3 region has the DNA TGTGCCACCAGCGCCGTGGGGCCGAACTATGGCTACACCTTC. It translates to CATSAVGPNYGYTF.

This chain connects TRBV9 to TRBJ2-2; 9 bases fit TRBD1. CDR1 and CDR2 (germline): SGDLS, YYNGEE. This CDR3 has 17 residues. Trimming at V came to 3 bases and at J to 4 bases, leaving 10 bases not matched to a gene. This chain's CDR3 is CASSELPGQGPTGELFF. CDR3 bases: TGTGCCAGCAGCGAACTGCCGGGACAGGGTCCCACCGGGGAGCTGTTTTTT.

The genes are TRBV14 and TRBJ1-4; 9 positions match TRBD1. CDR1 is SGHDN and CDR2 is FVKESK in the germline V gene. This CDR3 is built from 15 residues. The V gene end was trimmed by 4 bases and the J gene end by 4 bases; junction bases not matched to a gene: 4. CDR3 bases: TGTGCCAGCAGCCGGGACAGGGCACTTAATGAAAAACTGTTTTTT. Protein sequence: CASSRDRALNEKLFF.

This clone was counted once. The V call is TRBV10-3, the J call TRBJ2-1, with 8 bases matching TRBD1. V shed 10 bases and J 8 bases; nucleotides not matched to a gene: 10. CDR1 and CDR2 from the germline V gene are ENHRY and SYGVKD. The CDR3 extends over 13 amino acids. The CDR3 nucleotides are TGTGCCACCTGGCGGACAGGGTTTGATGAGCAGTTCTTC. It encodes CATWRTGFDEQFF.

The chain uses TRBV4-1 and TRBJ1-3; the match to TRBD1 covers 10 bases. CDR1 and CDR2 from the germline V gene are MGHRA and YSYEKL. There are 17 residues in the CDR3. V dropped 4 bases and J dropped 1; count of bases not matched to a gene: 7. As DNA, the CDR3 is TGCGCCAGCAGCCGGAGACAGGACAGGGGGTCTGGAAACACCATATATTTT. It is translated as CASSRRQDRGSGNTIYF.

This chain links TRBV5-1 with TRBJ2-5; 7 bases fit TRBD1. Germline CDR1 is SGHRS and CDR2 is YFSETQ. The V segment lost 3 bases and the J segment 3 bases; nucleotides outside the gene matches: 8. This CDR3 has 15 amino acids. DNA of the CDR3: TGCGCCAGCAGCTCATACCTCCAGGGGGAAGAGACCCAGTACTTC. This sequence encodes CASSSYLQGEETQYF.

The genes are TRBV11-2 and TRBJ1-4; the D gene is possibly TRBD1 (5 bases). Germline CDR1 reads SGHAT; CDR2 reads FQNNGV. With 0 bases removed from V and 11 bases from J, the gap between germline ends came to 16 bases. The CDR3 contains 15 residues. This chain's CDR3 is CASSLDGAEGGKLFF. The DNA of the CDR3 is TGTGCCAGCAGCTTAGATGGGGCAGAAGGTGGGAAACTGTTTTTT.

This chain links TRBV19 with TRBJ1-4; TRBD1 aligns across 8 bases. Per the germline V gene, CDR1 is LNHDA and CDR2 is SQIVND (reference sequence). The CDR3 covers 19 residues. V was pared by 5 bases and J by 5 bases, with 19 bases of the junction left unmatched. The CDR3 DNA reads as TGTGCCAGTAGTTTCACCTCTTTCCCGCTCAGGGGGCAGAATGAAAAACTGTTTTTT. Its protein is CASSFTSFPLRGQNEKLFF.

This clone was found a few times. V and J are TRBV19 and TRBJ1-6; D unclear. This CDR3 is 15 amino acids long. CDR1 is LNHDA, CDR2 SQIVND, per germline (reference sequence). Between the trimmed V and J ends, which lost 3 bases and 7 bases, there was a span of 13 bases. The CDR3 sequence is CASSIILGYNSPLHF. CDR3 DNA: TGTGCCAGTAGTATTATTCTAGGCTACAATTCACCCCTCCACTTT.

CDR3 DNA sequence: TGTGCCAGCAGCGGAGGACTAGCGGGAGTTGAGGAGCTGTTTTTT. It yields the protein CASSGGLAGVEELFF. The rearrangement links TRBV9 to TRBJ2-2; 13 bases match TRBD2. CDR3 length: 15 amino acids. Unmatched junction bases numbered 6, after V lost 3 bases and J lost 10 bases. CDR1 SGDLS and CDR2 YYNGEE come from the germline V gene.

The chain employs TRBV6-5 and TRBJ1-1, with D possibly being TRBD1 (5 bases). The CDR3 is made up of 13 amino acids. Germline V gene sequence: CDR1 MNHEY, CDR2 SVGAGI. V lost 6 bases and J 3 bases, leaving 11 bases between the germline ends. The CDR3 DNA sequence: TGTGCCAGCAGCCGGGGGGTAGACACTGAAGCTTTCTTT. Encoded protein: CASSRGVDTEAFF.